The 5 T cell receptor beta chains given below trace back to one sample, sequenced in a study of T cell repertoires in cytomegalovirus infection. TCRdb re-called the reads through MiXCR, storing one row per CDR3 protein. Of hundreds of thousands of distinct CDR3 sequences in the sample, over 20% are singletons; the top ten hold around a sixth. Sample: CD8+ T cells from PBMCs. These receptor sequences come from a human donor in good health (CMV status not recorded). Some clones in this sample may be carry-over from other donors' samples.

V usage is TRBV19 and J usage is TRBJ2-1; no clear D gene. The V gene lost 3 bases and the J gene lost 3 bases, with 0 bases spanning the gap. In germline, CDR1 is LNHDA, CDR2 SQIVND (reference sequence). The CDR3 sequence is 11 residues long. The CDR3 DNA sequence: TGTGCCAGTAGTATCTACAATGAGCAGTTCTTC. This encodes CASSIYNEQFF.

This clonotype occurred many times. This sequence joins TRBV12-3 or TRBV12-4 and TRBJ1-2, with D perhaps TRBD1 (5 bases). The CDR3 consists of 18 residues. V lost 5 bases, J lost 1 base, and 23 bases lay in between. CDR3 loop: CASSARAKGPDHNYGYTF. CDR3 DNA sequence: TGTGCCAGCAGTGCTAGGGCGAAGGGGCCAGACCATAACTATGGCTACACCTTC.

CDR3 in DNA: TGTGCCAGCAGCTTATCCGAGCGGGACTCTAGCACAGATACGCAGTATTTT. It encodes CASSLSERDSSTDTQYF. The gene calls are TRBV7-9 and TRBJ2-3, with 7 bases fitting TRBD2. The CDR3 has 17 amino acids. The V and J ends lost 2 bases and 0 bases, in that order; junction bases with no gene match: 8. Germline V gene data show CDR1 as SEHNR and CDR2 as FQNEAQ (reference sequence).

This clonotype was seen a few times. The chain links TRBV28 to TRBJ1-1; D may be TRBD1 (5 bases). The V end was cut by 3 bases, the J end by 2 bases, with 7 bases between. The CDR3 is 13 residues long. Germline V gene sequence: CDR1 MDHEN, CDR2 SYDVKM. The CDR3, as DNA: TGTGCCAGCAGTTTCCAGGGTAACACTGAAGCTTTCTTT. It yields the protein CASSFQGNTEAFF.

The V and J genes are TRBV6-6 and TRBJ1-6; TRBD1 agrees at 12 bases. Trimming removed 0 bases from V and 7 bases from J; junction bases left unmatched: 4. The germline V gene has CDR1 MNHNY and CDR2 SVGAGI (reference sequence). The CDR3 length is 17 residues. The CDR3 reads CASSYSGQGASNSPLHF. The CDR3 DNA is TGTGCCAGCAGTTACTCGGGACAGGGGGCATCGAATTCACCCCTCCACTTT.